What follows is one T cell receptor beta chain and its context. The antigen remains undetermined. Each CDR3 protein is one row after TCRdb ran MiXCR on the PCR reads. The table shows 40,000 to 65,000 distinct CDR3 sequences, with approximately 40% occurring only once. This entry is derived from a study of molecular identifiers for immune sequencing clone quantification. The CDR3 is 13 amino acids. The germline V gene encodes CDR1 SNHLY and CDR2 FYNNEI. The V gene lost 7 bases and the J gene lost 2 bases, with 9 bases spanning the gap. Overall study findings and caveats: Clonotypes topping 20 RNA copies carried over 99% of effector molecules but under 1% of naive ones.

Libraries for naive CD8 T cells, which were made from around 20,000 to 1,000,000 sorted cells, drew on 10%, 30% or 50% of the RNA. This chain connects TRBV2 to TRBJ1-5; perhaps TRBD1 as D (5 bases). Sequencing was done on a sample of naive CD8+ T cells from blood, with Jurkat cell RNA spiked in. The subset here: FACS-sorted CD8+CD4-CCR7+CD45RA+ naive T cells. The TCR comes from a human donor in good health. Some libraries in this study had Jurkat cell RNA spiked in. CDR3 nucleotide sequence: TGTGCCAGCATGCAGGGAGGCAATCAGCCCCAGCATTTT. Amino acid sequence: CASMQGGNQPQHF.